The sequence of this T cell receptor beta chain was determined in a study of blood T cell repertoires in COVID-19. The wider study: Researchers got acute and convalescent COVID-19 samples from the United States, Italy and Spain. Nucleic acid was either cDNA or gDNA, and it came from T cells, B-cell-depleted T cells, or PBMCs.

Source study methods: Nucleated cell counts were estimated from reference gene primer amplification. Sequencing used immunoSEQ multiplex PCR; TCRdb keeps in-frame clones, though not all of them. V and J calls and clone size follow that table, whereas D and trimming were derived from the DNA. Among roughly 140,000 clones listed, approximately 87% were seen once. This clone was counted a few times. This TCR derives from a woman aged 35 to 49 with acute or convalescent COVID-19. The material sequenced was peripheral blood.

CDR3 coding DNA: TGTGCCAGCAGCCACGGACAGGAGGGGACCGGGGAGCTGTTTTTT. Its protein is CASSHGQEGTGELFF. V usage is TRBV5-8 and J usage is TRBJ2-2; possibly TRBD1 for D (7 bases). Germline V gives CDR1 SGHTS, CDR2 YDEGEE. This CDR3 has 15 residues. V shed 4 bases and J shed 5 bases, with 15 bases lying between them.